This T cell receptor (beta chain) was identified during a study of identical twins' blood T cells. This clonotype was found a few times. Its antigen remains unidentified. A read error may produce the germline difference seen at one junction end. Sample barcodes were added at both library ends during cDNA synthesis. TCRdb reprocessed the 5' RACE reads via MiXCR and lists one record per CDR3 protein. This table has 350,000 to 450,000 distinct CDR3 sequences, 25% to 35% appearing once. General study points: Shared environment remains a possible cause of twin similarity.

This CDR3 comprises 13 residues. CDR1 is SSHAT, CDR2 FNYEAQ, per germline (reference sequence). V usage is TRBV7-7 and J usage is TRBJ2-5; D not certain. The clonotype originates from a woman aged 18 to 55 in good health. Input material: PBMCs. CDR3 bases: TGTGCTAGCAGCTTAGTCGCGGAAGAGACCCAGTACTTC. Its translation: CASSLVAEETQYF.